The sequence of this TCR beta chain was determined in a study of cytomegalovirus exposure and HLA in healthy donors. Use of 60 Vbeta and 13 Jbeta primers characterized the PCR. TCRdb keeps only in-frame clones here, not all; method: immunoSEQ multiplex PCR. The repertoire holds about 110,000 clones, with about four fifths as singletons. From germline, CDR1 is SNHLY and CDR2 FYNNEI. The CDR3 is made up of 13 amino acids. Trimming took off 7 bases at V and 0 bases at J, with 7 bases between the two ends. In this sample, this clone turned up once. The source of this sequence is a young man in good health and CMV-seropositive. This rearrangement joins TRBV2 to TRBJ1-5; a possible D gene is TRBD1 (5 bases). Sequences were obtained from PBMCs. CDR3 nucleotides: TGTGCCAGCACGGACAATAGCAATCAGCCCCAGCATTTT. Translating gives CASTDNSNQPQHF.